The clone carrying this T cell receptor beta chain was counted at least ten times. Its antigen is undetermined. TCRdb recomputed calls from the 5' RACE reads with MiXCR, one row per CDR3 protein. The data contain fewer than 550,000 distinct CDR3 sequences, roughly 5% of them singletons. This sample was included in a study of CD8 T cells in ankylosing spondylitis. Findings and caveats of the study: A TCR beta motif made of 7 to 9 highly homologous variants seemed typical of ankylosing spondylitis blood.

Trimming took 10 bases from V and 7 from J, leaving 22 bases between them. This CDR3 comprises 14 residues. The germline CDR1 and CDR2 sequences are MDHEN and SYDVKM. The sequencing input was blood, either unsorted or a sorted T cell fraction (not recorded which). The TCR comes from a male donor with ankylosing spondylitis. The chain uses TRBV28 and TRBJ2-5; the D gene is possibly TRBD2 (5 bases). The DNA of the CDR3 is TGTGCCACCCAAGCGGAGGCGTTGATTCGGACCCAGTACTTC. Translation: CATQAEALIRTQYF.